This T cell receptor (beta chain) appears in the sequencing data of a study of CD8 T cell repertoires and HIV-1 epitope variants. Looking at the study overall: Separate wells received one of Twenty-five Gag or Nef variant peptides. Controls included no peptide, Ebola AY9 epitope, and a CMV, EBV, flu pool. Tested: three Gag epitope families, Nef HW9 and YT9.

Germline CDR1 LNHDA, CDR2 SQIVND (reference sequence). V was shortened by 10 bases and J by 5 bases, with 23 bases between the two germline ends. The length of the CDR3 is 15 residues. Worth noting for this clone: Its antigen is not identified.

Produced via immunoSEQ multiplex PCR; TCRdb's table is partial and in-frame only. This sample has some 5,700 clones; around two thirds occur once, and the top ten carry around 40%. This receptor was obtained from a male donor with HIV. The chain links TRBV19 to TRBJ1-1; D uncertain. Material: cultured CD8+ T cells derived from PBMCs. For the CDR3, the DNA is TGTGCCACTTCGGGAAGTACGACGTCCGATACTGAAGCTTTCTTT. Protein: CATSGSTTSDTEAFF.